Below, 21 T cell receptor beta chains from the same sample are listed, as sequenced in a study of CD8+ T cells in alopecia areata. Noted treatment: oral pan-JAK inhibitor, 5-10 mg twice daily. Once RNA had been extracted, it was reverse transcribed into cDNA to act as the sequencing template. Sequencing used immunoSEQ multiplex PCR; TCRdb keeps in-frame clones, though not all of them. The repertoire has 200,000 or so clones, around two fifths of them found once; the top ten carry around 0.48%. This material consisted of CD4+ T cells sorted from blood, taken between weeks 30 and 35, from a patient treated with tofacitinib. The receptors shown here come from a human donor with alopecia areata.

Only a few counts were recorded for this clone. The rearrangement uses TRBV9 and TRBJ1-3; no definite D call. CDR3 length equals 14 residues. V lost 2 bases and J 3 bases, leaving 9 bases between the germline ends. From germline, CDR1 is SGDLS and CDR2 YYNGEE. This CDR3 is CASSVQLYGNTIYF. DNA of the CDR3: TGTGCCAGCAGCGTTCAACTATATGGAAACACCATATATTTT.

This clone was recorded a few times. V and J are TRBV18 and TRBJ2-2, with a weak D call TRBD1 (6 bases). V dropped 3 bases and J dropped 5 bases, with 10 bases sitting between them. CDR1 is KGHSH, CDR2 LQKENI, per germline. This CDR3 has 14 residues. CDR3: CASSPGQTTGELFF. The CDR3 DNA is TGTGCCAGCTCACCTGGACAGACAACCGGGGAGCTGTTTTTT. Variable domain in full (rest from reference TRBV18 and TRBJ2-2): NAGVMQNPRHLVRRRGQEARLRCSPMKGHSHVYWYRQLPEEGLKFMVYLQKENIIDESGMPKERFSAEFPKEGPSILRIQQVVRGDSAAYFCASSPGQTTGELFFGEGSRLTVL.

This clone was detected many times. The V gene is TRBV5-1, the J gene TRBJ2-1; no reliable D call. The CDR3 runs 16 residues. Germline loops: CDR1 SGHRS, CDR2 YFSETQ. V was trimmed by 1 base and J by 0 bases, leaving 11 bases between them. The CDR3 protein is CASSLSQRTSYNEQFF. CDR3 nucleotides: TGCGCCAGCAGCTTGTCCCAAAGGACCTCCTACAATGAGCAGTTCTTC. The full variable domain, completed using reference TRBV5-1 and TRBJ2-1, is KAGVTQTPRYLIKTRGQQVTLSCSPISGHRSVSWYQQTPGQGLQFLFEYFSETQRNKGNFPGRFSGRQFSNSRSEMNVSTLELGDSALYLCASSLSQRTSYNEQFFGPGTRLTVL.

In its sample, this clone was seen a few times. V usage is TRBV30 and J usage is TRBJ2-2, with D perhaps matching TRBD2 (7 bases). Trimming stripped 2 bases from V and 0 bases from J, with 10 bases between. Germline values: CDR1 GTSNPN, CDR2 SVGIG (reference sequence). The CDR3 loop spans 15 amino acids. This chain's CDR3 is CAWSWGGPNTGELFF. CDR3 sequence (DNA): TGTGCCTGGAGTTGGGGGGGCCCGAACACCGGGGAGCTGTTTTTT. Combining the CDR3 with reference TRBV30 and TRBJ2-2 gives the whole variable domain SQTIHQWPATLVQPVGSPLSLECTVEGTSNPNLYWYRQAAGRGLQLLFYSVGIGQISSEVPQNLSASRPQDRQFILSSKKLLLSDSGFYLCAWSWGGPNTGELFFGEGSRLTVL.

This clone has more than one count but fewer than ten. The chain uses TRBV10-3 and TRBJ2-7; 8 nucleotides agree with TRBD2. V lost 8 bases to trimming and J lost 4 bases; unmatched junction nucleotides: 7. The CDR3 sequence is 13 residues long. Germline CDR1 and CDR2: ENHRY and SYGVKD. Here the CDR3 DNA reads TGTGCCATCGCGGGGGGAGGGAGGTACGAGCAGTACTTC. Protein sequence: CAIAGGGRYEQYF.

This chain joins TRBV4-1 and TRBJ1-4; D may be TRBD1 (5 bases). Germline assignment: CDR1 MGHRA and CDR2 YSYEKL. Trimming cost V 0 bases and J 5 bases, with 16 bases left between them. This CDR3 has 17 residues. The CDR3 spells CASSQDRKGTFNEKLFF. CDR3 bases: TGCGCCAGCAGCCAAGATCGAAAGGGGACCTTCAATGAAAAACTGTTTTTT.

The V call is TRBV6-5, the J call TRBJ1-3; the D gene is possibly TRBD1 (6 bases). The CDR3 covers 15 residues. Germline V gene sequence: CDR1 MNHEY, CDR2 SVGAGI. V dropped 10 bases and J dropped 0 bases, with 16 bases sitting between them. The CDR3 bases are TGTGCCACCCGCCTTGTAGGGGGCTCTGGAAACACCATATATTTT. Its protein product is CATRLVGGSGNTIYF.

This clone was seen more than once but under ten times. V is TRBV4-1 and J is TRBJ1-2, with 8 bases aligning to TRBD1. Trimming took 2 bases from V and 2 from J; bases not matched to a gene: 7. Germline V gene sequence: CDR1 MGHRA, CDR2 YSYEKL. The CDR3 has 16 amino acids. The CDR3 protein is CASSQSSTGENYGYTF. Here the CDR3 DNA reads TGCGCCAGCAGCCAATCGTCGACAGGGGAAAACTATGGCTACACCTTC.

V and J are TRBV7-9 and TRBJ1-6; 12 nucleotides match TRBD1. Losses at the gene ends were 5 bases for V and 8 bases for J; bases not matched to a gene: 4. Germline assignment: CDR1 SEHNR and CDR2 FQNEAQ (reference sequence). This CDR3 contains 15 residues. For the CDR3, the DNA is TGTGCCAGCAGCCTCGGGACAGGGGGCGATTCACCCCTCCACTTT. Translating it yields CASSLGTGGDSPLHF.

Concerning this clone: The sample carries other DNA sequences with the same CDR3. This chain uses TRBV13 with TRBJ1-6; D remains unclear. V lost 5 bases, J lost 7 bases, and 6 bases lay in between. This CDR3 has 12 residues. CDR1 and CDR2 (germline): PRHDT, FYEKMQ (reference sequence). In DNA, the CDR3 is TGTGCCAGCAGCCCTAGAAATTCACCCCTCCACTTT. It is translated as CASSPRNSPLHF.

The V gene is TRBV30, the J gene TRBJ1-4, with TRBD1 identical over 9 bases. This CDR3 is built from 15 residues. Germline V gives CDR1 GTSNPN, CDR2 SVGIG (reference sequence). V gave up 4 bases and J gave up 6 bases; unmatched junction bases: 9. The CDR3 DNA sequence: TGTGCCTGGACCGCTAGGGACAGGGACCATGAAAAACTGTTTTTT. It translates to CAWTARDRDHEKLFF.

Only one count was recorded for this clone. The chain recombines TRBV30 with TRBJ1-5; 7 bases line up with TRBD1. This CDR3 is 13 amino acids long. V gave up 2 bases and J gave up 3 bases; unmatched junction bases: 1. Germline CDR1 GTSNPN, CDR2 SVGIG (reference sequence). The CDR3 region is CAWSTGDNQPQHF. As DNA, the CDR3 is TGTGCCTGGAGTACAGGGGACAATCAGCCCCAGCATTTT.

The gene calls are TRBV2 and TRBJ2-5; 7 nucleotides line up with TRBD2. CDR3 size: 15 residues. V shed 5 bases and J 5 bases; nucleotides not matched to a gene: 11. CDR1 is SNHLY, CDR2 FYNNEI, per germline. The CDR3 nucleotides are TGTGCCAGCAGTCCTTTCGGACTAGAAGAGGAGACCCAGTACTTC. This gives the protein CASSPFGLEEETQYF.

The CDR3 DNA reads as TGCGCCAGCAGTGAATCAGGGACTAACTATGGCTACACCTTC. Its protein product is CASSESGTNYGYTF. The chain recombines TRBV10-2 with TRBJ1-2, with a weak D call TRBD1 (5 bases). Trimming pared 3 bases from V and 0 bases from J, leaving 8 bases between. CDR1 and CDR2 (germline): WSHSY, SAAADI. CDR3 length: 14 amino acids.

The sample holds one count of this clone. J is TRBJ2-1 and V is TRBV4-1; 8 nucleotides line up with TRBD1. V trimming: 2 bases; J trimming: 4 bases; junction bases outside the gene matches: 10. CDR1 is MGHRA, CDR2 YSYEKL, per germline. The CDR3 contains 17 residues. CDR3 sequence (DNA): TGCGCCAGCAGCCAATATACTACAGGGGGAAAATACAATGAGCAGTTCTTC. It is translated as CASSQYTTGGKYNEQFF.

The rearrangement uses TRBV7-6 and TRBJ1-2; maybe TRBD1 (5 bases). V was clipped by 4 bases and J by 1 base, with 19 bases between them. This CDR3 is built from 17 residues. Germline V gives CDR1 SGHVS, CDR2 FNYEAQ. DNA for the CDR3: TGTGCCAGCAGCTCCCGAAGGAGCAGGGCCTATAACTATGGCTACACCTTC. Translated: CASSSRRSRAYNYGYTF.

The chain combines TRBV2 with TRBJ1-1, with D hard to call. CDR3 length equals 10 residues. The V gene's germline CDR1 is SNHLY and CDR2 FYNNEI. V lost 3 bases, J lost 7 bases, and 3 bases lay in between. For the CDR3, the DNA is TGTGCCAGCAGTGAGGGTGAAGCTTTCTTT. This codes for CASSEGEAFF.

This clone has more than one count but fewer than ten. The chain uses TRBV7-9 and TRBJ1-1; no clear D. The germline V gene has CDR1 SEHNR and CDR2 FQNEAQ (reference sequence). The V and J ends lost 0 bases and 1 base respectively, with 6 bases between them. This CDR3 is 14 amino acids long. The DNA for the CDR3 is TGTGCCAGCAGCTTAGCGACTGGGAACACTGAAGCTTTCTTT. It translates to CASSLATGNTEAFF.

The gene calls are TRBV2 and TRBJ2-1; tentatively, D is TRBD1 or TRBD2 (5 bases each). Germline V gene lookup returns CDR1 SNHLY and CDR2 FYNNEI. V was cut by 5 bases and J by 9 bases, with 14 bases left in between. The CDR3 totals 13 residues. The CDR3 loop reads CASSRTSRGEQFF. CDR3 sequence (DNA): TGTGCCAGCAGTAGGACTTCTAGGGGTGAGCAGTTCTTC.

V is TRBV30 and J is TRBJ1-2, with D possibly being TRBD1 (6 bases). From germline, CDR1 is GTSNPN and CDR2 SVGIG (reference sequence). The CDR3 extends over 10 amino acids. Trimming took off 8 bases at V and 11 bases at J, with 15 bases between the two ends. CDR3 region: CAGFRTVYTF. The DNA for the CDR3 is TGTGCCGGATTCCGGACAGTGTACACCTTC.

V and J are TRBV30 and TRBJ2-7; D not certain. The CDR3 sequence is 15 residues long. Germline V gene sequence: CDR1 GTSNPN, CDR2 SVGIG (reference sequence). Trimming took off 0 bases at V and 0 bases at J, with 12 bases between the two ends. The CDR3 coding sequence is TGTGCCTGGAGTGTAAAAACGGCGAACTCCTACGAGCAGTACTTC. Its protein is CAWSVKTANSYEQYF.